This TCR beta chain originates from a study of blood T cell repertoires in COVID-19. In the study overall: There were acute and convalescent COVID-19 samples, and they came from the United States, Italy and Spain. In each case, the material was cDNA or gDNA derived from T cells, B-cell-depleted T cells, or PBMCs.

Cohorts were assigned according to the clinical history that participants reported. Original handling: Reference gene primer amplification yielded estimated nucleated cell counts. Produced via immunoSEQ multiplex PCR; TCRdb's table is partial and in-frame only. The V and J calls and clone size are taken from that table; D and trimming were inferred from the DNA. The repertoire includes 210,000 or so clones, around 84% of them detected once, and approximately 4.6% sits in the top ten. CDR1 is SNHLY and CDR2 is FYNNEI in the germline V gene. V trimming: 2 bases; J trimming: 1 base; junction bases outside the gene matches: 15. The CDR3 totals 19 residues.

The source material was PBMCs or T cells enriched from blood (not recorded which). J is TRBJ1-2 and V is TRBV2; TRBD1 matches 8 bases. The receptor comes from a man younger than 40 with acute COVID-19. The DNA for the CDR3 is TGTGCCAGCAGTGAAAGGGACAGGTTAGAATTCCTCCTTAACTATGGCTACACCTTC. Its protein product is CASSERDRLEFLLNYGYTF.